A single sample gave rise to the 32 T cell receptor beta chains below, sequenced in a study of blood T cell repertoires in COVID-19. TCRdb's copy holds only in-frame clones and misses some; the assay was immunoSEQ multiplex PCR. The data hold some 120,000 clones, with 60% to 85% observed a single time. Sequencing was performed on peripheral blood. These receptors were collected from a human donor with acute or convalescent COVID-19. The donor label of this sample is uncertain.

CDR3 residues: CASSALTRNTEAFF. Written as DNA, the CDR3 is TGTGCCAGCAGCGCACTGACTCGGAACACTGAAGCTTTCTTT. The chain recombines TRBV9 with TRBJ1-1; D not certain. Germline V gene lookup returns CDR1 SGDLS and CDR2 YYNGEE. The V end lost 3 bases, the J end lost 1 base, and 10 bases lay between the germline ends. The CDR3 extends over 14 amino acids.

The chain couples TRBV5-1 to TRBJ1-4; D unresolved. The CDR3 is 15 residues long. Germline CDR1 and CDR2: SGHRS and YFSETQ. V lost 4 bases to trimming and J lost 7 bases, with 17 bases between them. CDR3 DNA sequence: TGCGCCAGCAGCGAGGGTGTCCGGGCGGGTGAAAAACTGTTTTTT. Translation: CASSEGVRAGEKLFF.

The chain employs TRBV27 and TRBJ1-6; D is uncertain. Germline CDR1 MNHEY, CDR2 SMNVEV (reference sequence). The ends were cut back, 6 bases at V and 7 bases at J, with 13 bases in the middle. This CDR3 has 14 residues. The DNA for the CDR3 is TGTGCCAGCAGGCATTCGGAGGCGAATTCACCCCTCCACTTT. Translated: CASRHSEANSPLHF.

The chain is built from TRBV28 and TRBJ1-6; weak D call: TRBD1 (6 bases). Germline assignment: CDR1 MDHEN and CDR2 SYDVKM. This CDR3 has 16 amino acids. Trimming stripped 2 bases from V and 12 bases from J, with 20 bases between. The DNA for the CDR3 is TGTGCCAGCAGTTTAATTTCCACAGGGTTAGGGGGACCCCTCCACTTT. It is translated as CASSLISTGLGGPLHF.

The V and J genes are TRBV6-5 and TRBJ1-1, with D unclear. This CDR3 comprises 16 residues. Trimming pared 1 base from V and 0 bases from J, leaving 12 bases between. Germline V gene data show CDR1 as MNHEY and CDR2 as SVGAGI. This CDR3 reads CASSYYGAGMNTEAFF. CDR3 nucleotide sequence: TGTGCCAGCAGTTACTATGGTGCGGGGATGAACACTGAAGCTTTCTTT.

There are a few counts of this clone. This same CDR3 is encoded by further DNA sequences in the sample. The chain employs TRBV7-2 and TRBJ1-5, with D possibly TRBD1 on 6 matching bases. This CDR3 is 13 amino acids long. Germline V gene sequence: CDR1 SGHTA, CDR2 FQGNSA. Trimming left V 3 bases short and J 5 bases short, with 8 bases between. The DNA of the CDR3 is TGTGCCAGCAGCTTTAAGGGGGATCAGCCCCAGCATTTT. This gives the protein CASSFKGDQPQHF.

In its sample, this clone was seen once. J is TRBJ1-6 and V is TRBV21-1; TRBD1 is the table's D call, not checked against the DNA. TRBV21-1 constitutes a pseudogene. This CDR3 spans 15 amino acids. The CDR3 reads CASTKRQGPPSPLHF. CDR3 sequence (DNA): TGTGCCAGCACCAAACGACAGGGACCTCCTTCACCCCTCCACTTT.

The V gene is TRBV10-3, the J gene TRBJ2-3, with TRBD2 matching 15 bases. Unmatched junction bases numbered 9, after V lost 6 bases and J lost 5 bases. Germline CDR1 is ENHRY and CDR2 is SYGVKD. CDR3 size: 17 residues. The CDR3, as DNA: TGTGCCATCAGACCGGGACTAGCGGGGGGTGGGGGAGATACGCAGTATTTT. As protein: CAIRPGLAGGGGDTQYF.

The CDR3 sequence is CASSQGEGRTTYGYTF. Here the CDR3 DNA reads TGCGCCAGCAGCCAAGGGGAGGGCCGGACAACCTATGGCTACACCTTC. J is TRBJ1-2 and V is TRBV4-1; D is perhaps TRBD1 (5 bases). The germline CDR1 and CDR2 sequences are MGHRA and YSYEKL. The length of the CDR3 is 16 residues. Trimming took off 1 base at V and 4 bases at J, with 16 bases between the two ends.

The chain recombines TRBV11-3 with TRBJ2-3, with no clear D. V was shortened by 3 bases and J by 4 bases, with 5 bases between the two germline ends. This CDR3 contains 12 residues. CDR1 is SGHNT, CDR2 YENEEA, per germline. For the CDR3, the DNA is TGTGCCAGCAGCTTTAGTGCAGATACGCAGTATTTT. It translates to CASSFSADTQYF.

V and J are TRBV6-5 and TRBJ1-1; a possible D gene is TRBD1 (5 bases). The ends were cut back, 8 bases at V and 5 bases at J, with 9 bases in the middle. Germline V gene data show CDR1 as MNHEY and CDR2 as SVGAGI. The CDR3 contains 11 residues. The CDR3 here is CASLGLTEAFF. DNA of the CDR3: TGTGCCAGCCTGGGGCTGACTGAAGCTTTCTTT.

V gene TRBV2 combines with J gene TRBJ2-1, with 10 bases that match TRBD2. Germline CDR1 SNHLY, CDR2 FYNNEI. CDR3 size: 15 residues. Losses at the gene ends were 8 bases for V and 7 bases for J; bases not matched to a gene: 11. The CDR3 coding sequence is TGTGCCAGCGGCCCTCTAGCGGGGGTAAAGAATGAGCAGTTCTTC. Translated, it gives CASGPLAGVKNEQFF.

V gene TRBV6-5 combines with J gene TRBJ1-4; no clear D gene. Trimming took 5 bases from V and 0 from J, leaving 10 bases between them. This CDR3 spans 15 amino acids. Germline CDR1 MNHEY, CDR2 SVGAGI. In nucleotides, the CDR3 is TGTGCCAGCAGTACTTACAGTGCAACTAATGAAAAACTGTTTTTT. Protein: CASSTYSATNEKLFF.

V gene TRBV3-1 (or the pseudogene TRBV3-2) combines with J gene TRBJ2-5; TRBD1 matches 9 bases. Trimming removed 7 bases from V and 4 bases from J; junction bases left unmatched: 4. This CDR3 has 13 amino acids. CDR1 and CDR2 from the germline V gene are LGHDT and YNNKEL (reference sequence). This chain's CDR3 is CASNNRGPETQYF. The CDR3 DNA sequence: TGTGCCAGCAACAACAGGGGGCCAGAGACCCAGTACTTC.

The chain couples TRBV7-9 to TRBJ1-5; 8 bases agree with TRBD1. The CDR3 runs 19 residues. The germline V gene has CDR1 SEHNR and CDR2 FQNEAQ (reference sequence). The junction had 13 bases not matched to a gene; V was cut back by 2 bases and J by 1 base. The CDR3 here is CASSLWAQGAYRSNQPQHF. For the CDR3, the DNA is TGTGCCAGCAGCTTATGGGCTCAGGGGGCCTACCGGAGCAATCAGCCCCAGCATTTT. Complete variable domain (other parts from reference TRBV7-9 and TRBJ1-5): DTGVSQNPRHKITKRGQNVTFRCDPISEHNRLYWYRQTLGQGPEFLTYFQNEAQLEKSRLLSDRFSAERPKGSFSTLEIQRTEQGDSAMYLCASSLWAQGAYRSNQPQHFGDGTRLSIL.

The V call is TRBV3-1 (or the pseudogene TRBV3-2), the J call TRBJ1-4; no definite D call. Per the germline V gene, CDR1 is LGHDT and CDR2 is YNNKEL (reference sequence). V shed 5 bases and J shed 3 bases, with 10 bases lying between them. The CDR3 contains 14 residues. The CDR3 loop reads CASSSLAANEKLFF. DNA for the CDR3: TGTGCCAGCAGCTCGCTGGCGGCTAATGAAAAACTGTTTTTT.

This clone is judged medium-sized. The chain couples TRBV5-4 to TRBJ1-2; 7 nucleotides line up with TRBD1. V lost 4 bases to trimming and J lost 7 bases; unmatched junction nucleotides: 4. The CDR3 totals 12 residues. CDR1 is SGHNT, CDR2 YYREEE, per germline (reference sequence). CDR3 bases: TGTGCCAGCAGCGATCACAGGGGTGGCTACACCTTC. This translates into CASSDHRGGYTF. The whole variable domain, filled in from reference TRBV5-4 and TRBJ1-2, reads ETGVTQSPTHLIKTRGQQVTLRCSSQSGHNTVSWYQQALGQGPQFIFQYYREEENGRGNFPPRFSGLQFPNYSSELNVNALELDDSALYLCASSDHRGGYTFGSGTRLTVV.

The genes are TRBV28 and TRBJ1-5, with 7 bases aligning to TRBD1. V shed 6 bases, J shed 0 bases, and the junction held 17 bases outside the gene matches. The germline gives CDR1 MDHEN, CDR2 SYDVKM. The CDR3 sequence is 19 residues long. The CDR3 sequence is CASRSLPLGQDYSNQPQHF. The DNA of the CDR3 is TGTGCCAGCAGAAGTTTACCCCTCGGACAGGATTATAGCAATCAGCCCCAGCATTTT. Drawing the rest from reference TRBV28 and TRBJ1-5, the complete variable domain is DVKVTQSSRYLVKRTGEKVFLECVQDMDHENMFWYRQDPGLGLRLIYFSYDVKMKEKGDIPEGYSVSREKKERFSLILESASTNQTSMYLCASRSLPLGQDYSNQPQHFGDGTRLSIL.

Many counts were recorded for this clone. The CDR3 DNA reads as TGTGCCATCAGTGAGGGACAGGGCTATGAAAAACTGTTTTTT. As protein: CAISEGQGYEKLFF. The V gene is TRBV10-3, the J gene TRBJ1-4; TRBD1 matches 8 bases. The CDR3 sequence is 14 residues long. The germline V gene has CDR1 ENHRY and CDR2 SYGVKD. With 2 bases clipped from V and 6 bases from J, the junction kept 2 bases outside the gene matches.

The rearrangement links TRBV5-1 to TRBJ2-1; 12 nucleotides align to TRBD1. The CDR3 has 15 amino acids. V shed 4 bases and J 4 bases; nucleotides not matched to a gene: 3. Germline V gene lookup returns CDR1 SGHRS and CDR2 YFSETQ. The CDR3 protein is CASSGGQGAYNEQFF. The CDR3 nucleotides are TGCGCCAGCAGCGGGGGACAGGGGGCGTACAATGAGCAGTTCTTC. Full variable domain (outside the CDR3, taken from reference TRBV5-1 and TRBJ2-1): KAGVTQTPRYLIKTRGQQVTLSCSPISGHRSVSWYQQTPGQGLQFLFEYFSETQRNKGNFPGRFSGRQFSNSRSEMNVSTLELGDSALYLCASSGGQGAYNEQFFGPGTRLTVL.

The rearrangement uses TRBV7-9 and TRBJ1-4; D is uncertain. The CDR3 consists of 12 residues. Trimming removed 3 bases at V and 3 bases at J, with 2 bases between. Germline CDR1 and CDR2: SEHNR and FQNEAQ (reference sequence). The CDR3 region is CASSFANEKLFF. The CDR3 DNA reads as TGTGCCAGCAGCTTCGCTAATGAAAAACTGTTTTTT. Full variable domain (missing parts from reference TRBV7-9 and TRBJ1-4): DTGVSQNPRHKITKRGQNVTFRCDPISEHNRLYWYRQTLGQGPEFLTYFQNEAQLEKSRLLSDRFSAERPKGSFSTLEIQRTEQGDSAMYLCASSFANEKLFFGSGTQLSVL.

The CDR3 bases are TGTGCCAGCAGCCAATTAGGGGGCGCAAACACTGAAGCTTTCTTT. Residues: CASSQLGGANTEAFF. V and J are TRBV3-1 (or the pseudogene TRBV3-2) and TRBJ1-1; TRBD1 agrees at 7 bases. This CDR3 region has 15 residues. Germline V gives CDR1 LGHDT, CDR2 YNNKEL (reference sequence). Unmatched junction bases numbered 5, after V lost 2 bases and J lost 2 bases.

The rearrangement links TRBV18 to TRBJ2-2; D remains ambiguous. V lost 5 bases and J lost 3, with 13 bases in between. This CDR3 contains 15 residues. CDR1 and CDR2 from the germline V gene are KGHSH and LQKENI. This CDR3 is CASSSLDPDTGELFF. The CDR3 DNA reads TGTGCCAGCTCATCGCTAGATCCGGACACCGGGGAGCTGTTTTTT.

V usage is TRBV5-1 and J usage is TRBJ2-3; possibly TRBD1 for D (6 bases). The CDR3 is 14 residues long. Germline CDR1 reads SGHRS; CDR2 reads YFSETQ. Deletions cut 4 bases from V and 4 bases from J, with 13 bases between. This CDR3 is CASSPPDSADTQYF. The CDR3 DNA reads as TGCGCCAGCAGCCCCCCGGACAGTGCAGATACGCAGTATTTT.

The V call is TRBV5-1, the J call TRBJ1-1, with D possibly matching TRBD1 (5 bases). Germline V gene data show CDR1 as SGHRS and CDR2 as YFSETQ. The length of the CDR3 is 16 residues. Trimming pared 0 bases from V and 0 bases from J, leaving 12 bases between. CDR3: CASSLGHRTLNTEAFF. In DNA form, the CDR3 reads TGCGCCAGCAGCTTGGGGCATAGGACACTGAACACTGAAGCTTTCTTT.

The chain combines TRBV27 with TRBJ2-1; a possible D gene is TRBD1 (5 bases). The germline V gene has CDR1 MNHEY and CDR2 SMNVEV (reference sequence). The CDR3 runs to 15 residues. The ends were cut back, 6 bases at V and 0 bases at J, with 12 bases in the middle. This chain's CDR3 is CASRSQDSSYNEQFF. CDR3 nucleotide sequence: TGTGCCAGCAGATCACAGGATAGCTCCTACAATGAGCAGTTCTTC.

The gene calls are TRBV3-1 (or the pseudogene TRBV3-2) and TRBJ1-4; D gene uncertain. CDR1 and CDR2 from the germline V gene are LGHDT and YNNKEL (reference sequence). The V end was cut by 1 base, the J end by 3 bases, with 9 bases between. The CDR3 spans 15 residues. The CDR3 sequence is CASSQVPGSNEKLFF. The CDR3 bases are TGTGCCAGCAGCCAAGTACCGGGGTCTAATGAAAAACTGTTTTTT.

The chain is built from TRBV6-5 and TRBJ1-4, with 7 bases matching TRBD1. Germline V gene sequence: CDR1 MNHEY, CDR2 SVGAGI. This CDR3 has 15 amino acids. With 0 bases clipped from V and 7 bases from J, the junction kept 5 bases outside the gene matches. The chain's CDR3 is CASSYSAGGVEKLFF. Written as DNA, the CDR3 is TGTGCCAGCAGTTACTCGGCAGGGGGTGTTGAAAAACTGTTTTTT.

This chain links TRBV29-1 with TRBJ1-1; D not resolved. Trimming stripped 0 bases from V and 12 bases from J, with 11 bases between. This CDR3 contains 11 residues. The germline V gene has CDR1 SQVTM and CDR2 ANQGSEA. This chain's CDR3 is CSVEDLGEPFF. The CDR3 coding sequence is TGCAGCGTTGAAGATCTAGGTGAGCCTTTCTTT.

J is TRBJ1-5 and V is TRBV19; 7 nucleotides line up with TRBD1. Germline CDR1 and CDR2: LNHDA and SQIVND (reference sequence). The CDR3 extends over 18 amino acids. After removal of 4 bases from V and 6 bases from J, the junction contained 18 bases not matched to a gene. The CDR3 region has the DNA TGTGCCAGTAGTAACCGACAGGGTGTAGATCTGGGTAGTCAGCCCCAGCATTTT. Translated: CASSNRQGVDLGSQPQHF.

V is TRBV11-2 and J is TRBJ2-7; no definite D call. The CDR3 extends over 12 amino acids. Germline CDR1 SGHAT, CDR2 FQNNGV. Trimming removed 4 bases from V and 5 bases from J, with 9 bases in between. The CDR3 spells CASSSSVHEQYV. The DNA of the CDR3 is TGTGCCAGCAGCTCCTCAGTGCACGAGCAGTACGTC.

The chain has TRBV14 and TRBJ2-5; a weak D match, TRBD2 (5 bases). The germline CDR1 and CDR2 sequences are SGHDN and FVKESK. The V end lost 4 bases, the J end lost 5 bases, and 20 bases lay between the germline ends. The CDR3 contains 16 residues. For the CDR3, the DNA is TGTGCCAGCAGCCCCCTAGGAGGAGGTGTAAGGGAGACCCAGTACTTC. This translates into CASSPLGGGVRETQYF.